This TCR beta chain was sequenced during a study of T cell changes during pregnancy in multiple sclerosis. In its sample, this clone was seen once. With V trimmed by 4 bases and J by 0 bases, 8 bases remained unmatched. CDR3 length: 17 amino acids. In germline, CDR1 is SGHTA, CDR2 FQGNSA. Profiling relied on immunoSEQ multiplex PCR, and the TCRdb table lists in-frame clones only, not all of them. Here the sample spans tens of thousands of clones, approximately 91% being singletons. The chain recombines TRBV7-2 with TRBJ2-1, with 8 bases fitting TRBD2. This TCR derives from a female donor with multiple sclerosis, enrolled in a pregnancy study. The specimen comprised peripheral blood, sampled in the second trimester of pregnancy. The CDR3 DNA follows: TGTGCCAGCAGCTACCAAGCGGGGGCCAGCTCCTACAATGAGCAGTTCTTC. Protein sequence: CASSYQAGASSYNEQFF. The whole variable domain, remainder taken from reference TRBV7-2 and TRBJ2-1, is GAGVSQSPSNKVTEKGKDVELRCDPISGHTALYWYRQSLGQGLEFLIYFQGNSAPDKSGLPSDRFSAERTGGSVSTLTIQRTQQEDSAVYLCASSYQAGASSYNEQFFGPGTRLTVL.